The rows below give T cell receptor beta chains drawn from one sample of a study of blood T cell repertoires in COVID-19. Data came from immunoSEQ multiplex PCR; TCRdb stores just in-frame clones and leaves some out. This sample has tens of thousands of clones, with 80% to 90% found just once. Material for sequencing was peripheral blood. These receptors were collected from a middle-aged man with active COVID-19. CDR3s include the opening cysteine and the closing phenylalanine or tryptophan. The order of the fields is CDR3 protein, CDR3 DNA, D gene, J gene, V gene, clone size. A D gene is named only where the DNA matches it firmly. Rows may omit the clone size; those that give it use once, few, many or a size class.

CDR3 protein: CASSQDTGYGEQYF; CDR3 DNA: TGCGCCAGCAGCCAAGATACAGGGTATGGGGAGCAGTACTTC; D gene: .; J gene: TRBJ2-7; V gene: TRBV4-3; clone size: .
CDR3 protein: CASSYKRTGGGSPLHF; CDR3 DNA: TGTGCCAGCAGTTACAAACGGACAGGGGGCGGTTCACCCCTCCACTTT; D gene: TRBD1; J gene: TRBJ1-6; V gene: TRBV6-5; clone size: .
CDR3 protein: CASSQGYGNTEAFF; CDR3 DNA: TGTGCCAGCAGCCAAGGATACGGGAACACTGAAGCTTTCTTT; D gene: .; J gene: TRBJ1-1; V gene: TRBV4-2; clone size: .
CDR3 protein: CASSARGTGGLTYGYTF; CDR3 DNA: TGTGCCAGCAGCGCCAGGGGGACAGGGGGCCTTACCTATGGCTACACCTTC; D gene: TRBD1; J gene: TRBJ1-2; V gene: TRBV11-2; clone size: .
CDR3 protein: CASRPTENTEAFF; CDR3 DNA: TGTGCCAGCAGACCTACAGAGAACACTGAAGCTTTCTTT; D gene: .; J gene: TRBJ1-1; V gene: TRBV6-4; clone size: .
CDR3 protein: CASSSPYLLFF; CDR3 DNA: TGTGCCAGCAGTTCCCCCTATCTGCTGTTTTTT; D gene: .; J gene: TRBJ2-2; V gene: TRBV12-3/TRBV12-4; clone size: .
CDR3 protein: CASSLSGVEDTQYF; CDR3 DNA: TGTGCCAGCAGCCTTAGCGGGGTGGAAGATACGCAGTATTTT; D gene: TRBD2; J gene: TRBJ2-3; V gene: TRBV3-1/TRBV3-2; clone size: .
CDR3 protein: CASSRHSGQGARTSTDTQYF; CDR3 DNA: TGTGCCAGTAGTAGACACTCGGGACAGGGGGCTCGAACTAGCACAGATACGCAGTATTTT; D gene: TRBD1; J gene: TRBJ2-3; V gene: TRBV19; clone size: .
CDR3 protein: CASSFGGTSYEQYF; CDR3 DNA: TGTGCCAGCAGTTTTGGGGGGACCTCCTACGAGCAGTACTTC; D gene: .; J gene: TRBJ2-7; V gene: TRBV27; clone size: .
CDR3 protein: CATSDGANTEAFF; CDR3 DNA: TGTGCCACCAGTGATGGAGCGAACACTGAAGCTTTCTTT; D gene: .; J gene: TRBJ1-1; V gene: TRBV24-1; clone size: once
CDR3 protein: CASSLVGTYEQYF; CDR3 DNA: TGTGCCAGCAGCTTAGTCGGGACCTACGAGCAGTACTTC; D gene: .; J gene: TRBJ2-7; V gene: TRBV7-9; clone size: .
CDR3 protein: CASSLPETEAFF; CDR3 DNA: TGTGCCAGCAGTTTACCGGAGACTGAAGCTTTCTTT; D gene: .; J gene: TRBJ1-1; V gene: TRBV28; clone size: .
CDR3 protein: CASSTRGGGQETQYF; CDR3 DNA: TGTGCCAGCAGCACGAGGGGGGGCGGTCAAGAGACCCAGTACTTC; D gene: .; J gene: TRBJ2-5; V gene: TRBV9; clone size: .
CDR3 protein: CASSFSGGALGRGETQYF; CDR3 DNA: TGTGCCAGCAGCTTTAGCGGGGGGGCGCTTGGGAGAGGAGAGACCCAGTACTTC; D gene: TRBD2; J gene: TRBJ2-5; V gene: TRBV5-5; clone size: once
CDR3 protein: CASSTSTGGDGKLFF; CDR3 DNA: TGTGCCAGCAGCACATCGACAGGGGGTGACGGAAAACTGTTTTTT; D gene: TRBD1; J gene: TRBJ1-4; V gene: TRBV7-9; clone size: .
CDR3 protein: CASSILPGGAYGYTF; CDR3 DNA: TGTGCCAGTAGTATCCTTCCAGGGGGCGCTTACGGCTACACCTTC; D gene: TRBD1; J gene: TRBJ1-2; V gene: TRBV19; clone size: .
CDR3 protein: CASSRGTSGTRTDTQYF; CDR3 DNA: TGCGCCAGCAGCCGAGGGACTAGCGGGACCCGCACAGATACGCAGTATTTT; D gene: TRBD2; J gene: TRBJ2-3; V gene: TRBV5-1; clone size: .
CDR3 protein: CASSGRDYVFADTQYF; CDR3 DNA: TGTGCCAGCAGCGGCCGGGACTATGTATTTGCAGATACGCAGTATTTT; D gene: TRBD2; J gene: TRBJ2-3; V gene: TRBV7-9; clone size: .
CDR3 protein: CASSDRQGTNSPLHF; CDR3 DNA: TGTGCCAGCAGCGACCGACAGGGAACTAATTCACCCCTCCACTTT; D gene: TRBD1; J gene: TRBJ1-6; V gene: TRBV2; clone size: few
CDR3 protein: CASSFRGAMGPRYF; CDR3 DNA: TGTGCCAGCAGCTTTCGAGGAGCAATGGGGCCAAGGTACTTC; D gene: .; J gene: TRBJ2-5; V gene: TRBV5-6; clone size: .
CDR3 protein: CASSASWAEANVLTF; CDR3 DNA: TGTGCCAGCAGCGCTAGCTGGGCGGAGGCCAACGTCCTGACTTTC; D gene: .; J gene: TRBJ2-6; V gene: TRBV25-1; clone size: .
CDR3 protein: CASSVVGGATDTQYF; CDR3 DNA: TGTGCCAGCAGCGTAGTAGGGGGGGCCACAGATACGCAGTATTTT; D gene: .; J gene: TRBJ2-3; V gene: TRBV9; clone size: .
CDR3 protein: CASSRVGADYEQYF; CDR3 DNA: TGTGCCAGCTCCCGGGTAGGGGCAGATTACGAGCAGTACTTC; D gene: .; J gene: TRBJ2-7; V gene: TRBV5-4; clone size: .
CDR3 protein: CASSSDIPGYEQYF; CDR3 DNA: TGTGCCAGCAGCTCGGACATCCCCGGCTACGAGCAGTACTTC; D gene: .; J gene: TRBJ2-7; V gene: TRBV7-6; clone size: .